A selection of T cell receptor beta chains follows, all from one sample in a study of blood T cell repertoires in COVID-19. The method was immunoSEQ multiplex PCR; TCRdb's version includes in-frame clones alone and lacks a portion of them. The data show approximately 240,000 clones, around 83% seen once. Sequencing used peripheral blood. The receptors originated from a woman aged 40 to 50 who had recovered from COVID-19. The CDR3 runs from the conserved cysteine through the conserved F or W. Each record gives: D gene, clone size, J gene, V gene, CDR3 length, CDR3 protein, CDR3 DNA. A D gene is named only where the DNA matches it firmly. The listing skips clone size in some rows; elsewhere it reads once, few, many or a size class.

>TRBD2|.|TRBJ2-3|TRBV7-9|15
CASSLGLAGTDTQYF
TGTGCCAGCAGCTTAGGACTAGCGGGGACAGATACGCAGTATTTT
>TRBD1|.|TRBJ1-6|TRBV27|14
CASSSTGGPSPLHF
TGTGCCAGCAGTTCGACAGGGGGCCCTTCACCCCTCCACTTT
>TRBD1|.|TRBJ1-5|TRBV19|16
CASSTRTGQGNQPQHF
TGTGCCAGTAGTACCCGGACGGGACAGGGCAATCAGCCCCAGCATTTT
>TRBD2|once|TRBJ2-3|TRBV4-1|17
CASSQGVSGANTDTQYF
TGCGCCAGCAGCCAGGGTGTTAGCGGGGCAAACACAGATACGCAGTATTTT
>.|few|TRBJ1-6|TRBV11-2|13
CASSLTGGSPLHF
TGTGCCAGCAGCTTGACGGGTGGATCACCCCTCCACTTT
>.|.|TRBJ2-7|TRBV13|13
CASSSGQYYEQYF
TGTGCCAGCAGCTCCGGACAGTACTACGAGCAGTACTTC
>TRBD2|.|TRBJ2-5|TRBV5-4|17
CASSAGLAGTLGETQYF
TGTGCCAGCAGCGCGGGACTAGCGGGAACCTTAGGGGAGACCCAGTACTTC
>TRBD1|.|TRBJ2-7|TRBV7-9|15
CASSSSGQVSYEQYF
TGTGCCAGCAGCTCCTCCGGACAGGTGTCCTACGAGCAGTACTTC
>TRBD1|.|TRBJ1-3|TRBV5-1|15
CARPGQGAVGNTIYF
TGCGCCAGGCCGGGACAGGGGGCTGTTGGAAACACCATATATTTT
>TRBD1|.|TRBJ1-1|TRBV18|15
CASSLTGQGNTEAFF
TGTGCCAGCTCCCTAACGGGACAGGGGAACACTGAAGCTTTCTTT
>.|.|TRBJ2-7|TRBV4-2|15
CASSQDTSRAYEQYF
TGTGCCAGCAGCCAAGATACTAGCAGGGCCTACGAGCAGTACTTC
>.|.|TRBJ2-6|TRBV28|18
CASTTLRDFLSGANVLTF
TGTGCCAGCACTACTCTCCGGGACTTTCTCTCTGGGGCCAACGTCCTGACTTTC
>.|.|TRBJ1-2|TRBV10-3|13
CATRPESHAGYTF
TGTGCCACCCGCCCCGAGTCTCACGCCGGCTACACCTTC
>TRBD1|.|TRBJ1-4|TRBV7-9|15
CASSFRGTGNEKLFF
TGTGCCAGCAGCTTCAGAGGGACAGGGAATGAAAAACTGTTTTTT
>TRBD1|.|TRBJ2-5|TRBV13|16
CASSSPSTTGGETQYF
TGTGCCAGCAGCTCCCCTTCTACAACAGGGGGCGAGACCCAGTACTTC
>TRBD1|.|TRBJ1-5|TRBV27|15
CASSRGTVPNQPQHF
TGTGCCAGCAGTCGCGGGACAGTTCCCAATCAGCCCCAGCATTTT
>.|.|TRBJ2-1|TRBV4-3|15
CASSQVVGGAYEQFF
TGCGCCAGCAGCCAAGTTGTGGGGGGGGCCTATGAGCAGTTCTTC
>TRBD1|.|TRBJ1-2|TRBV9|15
CASSKGQGAGYGYTF
TGTGCCAGCAGCAAAGGACAGGGGGCCGGCTATGGCTACACCTTC
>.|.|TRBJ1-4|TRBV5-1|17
CASSLSPWTATNEKLFF
TGCGCCAGCAGCCTCTCCCCTTGGACAGCAACTAATGAAAAACTGTTTTTT
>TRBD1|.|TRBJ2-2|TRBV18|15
CASSPGTGGTGELFF
TGTGCCAGCTCGCCCGGGACAGGGGGCACCGGGGAGCTGTTTTTT
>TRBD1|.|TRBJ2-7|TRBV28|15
CASSSSPGQGYEQYF
TGTGCCAGCAGTTCGTCACCGGGACAGGGTTACGAGCAGTACTTC
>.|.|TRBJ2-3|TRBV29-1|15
CSVEETGESTDTQYF
TGCAGCGTTGAAGAGACAGGAGAGAGCACAGATACGCAGTATTTT
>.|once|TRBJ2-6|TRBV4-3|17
CASSPQIVLSGANVLTF
TGCGCCAGCAGCCCCCAGATCGTCCTCTCTGGGGCCAACGTCCTGACTTTC
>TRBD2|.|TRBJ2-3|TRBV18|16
CASSPPGPAGVDTQYF
TGTGCCAGCTCACCACCAGGACCAGCGGGGGTAGATACGCAGTATTTT
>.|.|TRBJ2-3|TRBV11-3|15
CASSDGDISTDTQYF
TGTGCCAGCAGTGACGGGGATATTAGCACAGATACGCAGTATTTT
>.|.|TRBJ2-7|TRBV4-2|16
CASSQDLRDRTYEQYF
TGTGCCAGCAGCCAAGATTTACGTGACAGAACCTACGAGCAGTACTTC
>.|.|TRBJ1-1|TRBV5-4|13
CASSLGGGTEAFF
TGTGCCAGCAGCTTGGGGGGAGGGACTGAAGCTTTCTTT
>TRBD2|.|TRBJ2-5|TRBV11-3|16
CASSSLYSGVGETQYF
TGTGCCAGCAGCTCACTATATAGCGGGGTGGGAGAGACCCAGTACTTC
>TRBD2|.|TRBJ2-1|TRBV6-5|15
CASRPHLLAGLEQFF
TGTGCCAGCAGGCCCCATCTGCTAGCGGGGCTTGAGCAGTTCTTC
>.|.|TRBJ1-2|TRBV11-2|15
CASSERPDPLYGYTF
TGTGCCAGCAGCGAGCGTCCTGACCCGCTCTATGGCTACACCTTC
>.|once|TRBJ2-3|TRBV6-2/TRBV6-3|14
CASSYLRDTDTQYF
TGTGCCAGCAGTTACCTCAGGGACACAGATACGCAGTATTTT
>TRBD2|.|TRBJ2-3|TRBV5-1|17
CASSLGLAGGLTDTQYF
TGCGCCAGCAGCCTCGGACTAGCGGGGGGACTCACAGATACGCAGTATTTT
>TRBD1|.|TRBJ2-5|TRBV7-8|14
CASRPTGGRETQYF
TGTGCCAGCAGACCGACAGGGGGACGAGAGACCCAGTACTTC
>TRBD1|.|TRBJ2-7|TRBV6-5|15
CASSYSSGGSYEQYF
TGTGCCAGCAGTTACTCGTCAGGGGGCTCATACGAGCAGTACTTC
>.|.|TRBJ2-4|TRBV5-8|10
CASSLYNSYF
TGTGCCAGCAGCTTGTATAACAGTTACTTC
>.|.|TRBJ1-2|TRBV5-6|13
CASSLASWPGYTF
TGTGCCAGCAGCTTGGCCTCGTGGCCCGGCTACACCTTC
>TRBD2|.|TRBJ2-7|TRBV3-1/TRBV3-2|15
CASSHLTSGDYEQYF
TGTGCCAGCAGCCATCTTACGAGCGGGGACTACGAGCAGTACTTC
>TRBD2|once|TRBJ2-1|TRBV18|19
CASSTGTSGSLSSYNEQFF
TGTGCCAGCTCAACCGGGACTAGCGGCTCACTTAGCTCCTACAATGAGCAGTTCTTC
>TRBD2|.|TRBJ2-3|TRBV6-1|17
CASSEEMAAGGADTQYF
TGTGCCAGCAGTGAAGAGATGGCGGCGGGGGGAGCAGATACGCAGTATTTT
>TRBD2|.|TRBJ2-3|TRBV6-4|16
CASSDRSGGGTDTQYF
TGTGCCAGCAGTGATCGGAGCGGGGGGGGCACAGATACGCAGTATTTT
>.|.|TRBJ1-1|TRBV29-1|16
CSVEEKAGKSNTEAFF
TGCAGCGTTGAAGAAAAGGCAGGGAAGTCGAACACTGAAGCTTTCTTT
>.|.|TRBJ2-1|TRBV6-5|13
CASSYTGYNEQFF
TGTGCCAGCAGTTATACAGGATACAATGAGCAGTTCTTC
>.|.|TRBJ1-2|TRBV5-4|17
CASSLRRDSQRSYGYTF
TGTGCCAGCAGCTTGCGCCGGGACTCCCAGAGAAGCTATGGCTACACCTTC
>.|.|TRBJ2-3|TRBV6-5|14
CASSEGTSTDTQYF
TGTGCCAGCTCGGAGGGGACCAGCACAGATACGCAGTATTTT
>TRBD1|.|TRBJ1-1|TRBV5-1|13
CASGGQGNTEAFF
TGCGCCAGCGGGGGACAGGGAAACACTGAAGCTTTCTTT
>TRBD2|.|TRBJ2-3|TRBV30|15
CAWSASGGGTDTQYF
TGTGCCTGGAGTGCGAGCGGGGGGGGCACAGATACGCAGTATTTT
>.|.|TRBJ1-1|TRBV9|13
CASSVDSNTEAFF
TGTGCCAGCAGCGTAGACTCGAACACTGAAGCTTTCTTT
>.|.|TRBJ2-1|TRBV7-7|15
CASSLAASSYNEQFF
TGTGCTAGCAGCTTAGCCGCTAGCTCCTACAATGAGCAGTTCTTC
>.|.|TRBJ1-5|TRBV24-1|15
CATSDSTGPNQPQHF
TGTGCCACCAGTGATTCTACAGGGCCTAATCAGCCCCAGCATTTT
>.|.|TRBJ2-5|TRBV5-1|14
CASSFRGIQETQYF
TGCGCCAGCAGCTTCAGGGGTATCCAAGAGACCCAGTACTTC
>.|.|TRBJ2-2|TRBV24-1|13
CATSEPWRGELFF
TGTGCCACCAGTGAGCCATGGCGGGGGGAGCTGTTTTTT
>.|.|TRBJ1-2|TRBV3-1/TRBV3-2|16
CASSLDYGRPDYGYTF
TGTGCCAGCAGCCTGGATTATGGCAGGCCTGACTATGGCTACACCTTC